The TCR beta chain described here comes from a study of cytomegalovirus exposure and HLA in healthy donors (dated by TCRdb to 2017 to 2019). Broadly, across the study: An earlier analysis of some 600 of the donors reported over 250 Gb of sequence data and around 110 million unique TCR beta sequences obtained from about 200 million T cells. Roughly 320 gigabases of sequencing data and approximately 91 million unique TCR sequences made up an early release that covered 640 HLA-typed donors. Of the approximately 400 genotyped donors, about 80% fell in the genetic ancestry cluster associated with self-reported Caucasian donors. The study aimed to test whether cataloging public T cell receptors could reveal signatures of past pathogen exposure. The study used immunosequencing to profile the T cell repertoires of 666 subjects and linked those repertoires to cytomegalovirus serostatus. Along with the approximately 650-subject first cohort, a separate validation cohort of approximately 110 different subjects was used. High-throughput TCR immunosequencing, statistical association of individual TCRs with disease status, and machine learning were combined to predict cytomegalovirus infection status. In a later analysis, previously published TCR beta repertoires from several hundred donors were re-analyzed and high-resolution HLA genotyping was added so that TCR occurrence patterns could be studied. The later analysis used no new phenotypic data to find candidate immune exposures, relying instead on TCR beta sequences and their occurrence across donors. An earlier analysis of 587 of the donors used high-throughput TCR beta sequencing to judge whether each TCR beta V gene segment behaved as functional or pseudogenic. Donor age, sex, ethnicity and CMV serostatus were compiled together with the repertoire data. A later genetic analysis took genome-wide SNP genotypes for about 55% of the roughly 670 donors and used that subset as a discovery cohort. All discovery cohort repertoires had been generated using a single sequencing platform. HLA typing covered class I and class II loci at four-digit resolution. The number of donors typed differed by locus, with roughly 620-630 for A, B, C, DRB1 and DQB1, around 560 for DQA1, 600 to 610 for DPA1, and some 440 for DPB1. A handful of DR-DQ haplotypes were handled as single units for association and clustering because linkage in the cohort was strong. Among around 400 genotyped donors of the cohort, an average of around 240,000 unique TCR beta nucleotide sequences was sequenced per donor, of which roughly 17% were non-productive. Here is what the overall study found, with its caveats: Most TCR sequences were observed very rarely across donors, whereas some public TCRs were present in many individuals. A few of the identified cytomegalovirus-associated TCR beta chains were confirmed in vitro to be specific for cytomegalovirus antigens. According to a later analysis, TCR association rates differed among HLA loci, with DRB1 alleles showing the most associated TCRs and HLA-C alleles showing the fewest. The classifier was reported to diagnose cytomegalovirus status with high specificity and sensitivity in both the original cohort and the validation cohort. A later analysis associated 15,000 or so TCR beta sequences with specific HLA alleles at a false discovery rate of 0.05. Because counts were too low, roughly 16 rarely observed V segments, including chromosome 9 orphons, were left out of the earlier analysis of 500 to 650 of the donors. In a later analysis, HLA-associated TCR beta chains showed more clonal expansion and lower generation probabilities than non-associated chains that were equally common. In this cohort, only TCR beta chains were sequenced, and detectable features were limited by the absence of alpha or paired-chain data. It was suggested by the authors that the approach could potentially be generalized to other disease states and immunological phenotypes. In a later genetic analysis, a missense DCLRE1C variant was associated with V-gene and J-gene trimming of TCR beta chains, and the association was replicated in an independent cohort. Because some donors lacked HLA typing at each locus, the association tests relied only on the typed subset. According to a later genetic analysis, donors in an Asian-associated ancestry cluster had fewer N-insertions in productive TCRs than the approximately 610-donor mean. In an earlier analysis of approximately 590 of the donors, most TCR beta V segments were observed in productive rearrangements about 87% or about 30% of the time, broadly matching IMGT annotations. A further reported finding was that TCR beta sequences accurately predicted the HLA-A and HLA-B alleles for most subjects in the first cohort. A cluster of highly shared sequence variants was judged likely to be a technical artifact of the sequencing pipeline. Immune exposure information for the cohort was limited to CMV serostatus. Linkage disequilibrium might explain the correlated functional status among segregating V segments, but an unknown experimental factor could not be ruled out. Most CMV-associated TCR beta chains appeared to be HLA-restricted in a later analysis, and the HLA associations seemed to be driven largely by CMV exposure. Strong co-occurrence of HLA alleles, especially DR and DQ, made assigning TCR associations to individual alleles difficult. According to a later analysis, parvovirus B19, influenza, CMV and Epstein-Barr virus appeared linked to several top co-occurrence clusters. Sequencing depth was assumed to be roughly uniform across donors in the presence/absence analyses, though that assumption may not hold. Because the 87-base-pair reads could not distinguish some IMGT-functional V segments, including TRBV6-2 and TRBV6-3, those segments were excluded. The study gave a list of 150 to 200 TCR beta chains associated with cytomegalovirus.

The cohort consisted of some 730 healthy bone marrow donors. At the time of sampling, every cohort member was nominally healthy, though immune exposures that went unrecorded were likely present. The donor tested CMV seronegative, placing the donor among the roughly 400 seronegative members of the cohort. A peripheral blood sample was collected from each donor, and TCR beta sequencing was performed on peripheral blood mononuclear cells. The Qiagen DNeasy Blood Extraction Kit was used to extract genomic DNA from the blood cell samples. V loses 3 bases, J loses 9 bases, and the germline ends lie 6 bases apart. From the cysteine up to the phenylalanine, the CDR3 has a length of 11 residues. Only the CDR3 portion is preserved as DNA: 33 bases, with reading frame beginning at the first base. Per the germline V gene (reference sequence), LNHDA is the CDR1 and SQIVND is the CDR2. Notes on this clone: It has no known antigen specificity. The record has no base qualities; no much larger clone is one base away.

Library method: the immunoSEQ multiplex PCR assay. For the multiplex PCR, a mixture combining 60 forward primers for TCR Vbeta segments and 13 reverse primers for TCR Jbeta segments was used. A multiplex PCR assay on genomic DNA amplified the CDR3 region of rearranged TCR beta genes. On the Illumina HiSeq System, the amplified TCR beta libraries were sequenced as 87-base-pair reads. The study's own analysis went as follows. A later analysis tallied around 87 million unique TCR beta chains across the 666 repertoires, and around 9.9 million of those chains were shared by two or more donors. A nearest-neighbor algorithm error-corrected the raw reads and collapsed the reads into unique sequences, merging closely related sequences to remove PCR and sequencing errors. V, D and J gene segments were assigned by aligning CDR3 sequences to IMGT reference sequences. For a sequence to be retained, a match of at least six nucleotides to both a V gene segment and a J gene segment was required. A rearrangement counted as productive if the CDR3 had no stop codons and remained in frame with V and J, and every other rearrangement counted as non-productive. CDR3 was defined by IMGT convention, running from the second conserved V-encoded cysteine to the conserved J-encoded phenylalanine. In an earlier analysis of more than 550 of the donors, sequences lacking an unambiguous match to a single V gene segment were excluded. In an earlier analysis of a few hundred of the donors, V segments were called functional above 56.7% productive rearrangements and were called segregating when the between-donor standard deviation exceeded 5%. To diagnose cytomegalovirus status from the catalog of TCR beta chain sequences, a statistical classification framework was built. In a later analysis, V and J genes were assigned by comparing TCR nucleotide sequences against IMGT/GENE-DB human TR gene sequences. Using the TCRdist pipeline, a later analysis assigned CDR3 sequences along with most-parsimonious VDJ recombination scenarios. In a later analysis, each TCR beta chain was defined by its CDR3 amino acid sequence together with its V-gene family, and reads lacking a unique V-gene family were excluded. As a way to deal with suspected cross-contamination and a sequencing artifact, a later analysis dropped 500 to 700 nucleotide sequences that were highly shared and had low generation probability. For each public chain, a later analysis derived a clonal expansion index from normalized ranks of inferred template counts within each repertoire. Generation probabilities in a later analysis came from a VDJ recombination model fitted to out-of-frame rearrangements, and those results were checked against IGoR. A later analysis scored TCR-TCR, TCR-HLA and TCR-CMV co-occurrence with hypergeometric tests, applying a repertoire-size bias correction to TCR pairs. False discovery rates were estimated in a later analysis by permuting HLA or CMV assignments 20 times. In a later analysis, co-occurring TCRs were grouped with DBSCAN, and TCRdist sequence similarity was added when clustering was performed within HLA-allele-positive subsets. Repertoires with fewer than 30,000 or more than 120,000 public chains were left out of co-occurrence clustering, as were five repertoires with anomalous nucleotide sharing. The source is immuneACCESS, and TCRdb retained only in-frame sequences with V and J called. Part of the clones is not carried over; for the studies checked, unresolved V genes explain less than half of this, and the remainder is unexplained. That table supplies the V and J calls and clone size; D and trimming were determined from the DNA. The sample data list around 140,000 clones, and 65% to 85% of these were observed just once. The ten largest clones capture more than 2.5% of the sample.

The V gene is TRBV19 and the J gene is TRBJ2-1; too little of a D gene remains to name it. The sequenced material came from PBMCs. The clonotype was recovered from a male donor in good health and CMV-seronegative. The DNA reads TGTGCCAGTAGTATGTACGGTGAGCAGTTCTTC. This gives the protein CASSMYGEQFF.